These 5 T cell receptor beta chains were sequenced from one sample in a study of blood T cell repertoires in COVID-19. The protocol was immunoSEQ multiplex PCR, while the TCRdb copy is restricted to in-frame clones and leaves out a portion. The data contain roughly 100,000 clones, roughly 76% of them seen just once; the ten biggest clones take up under 5.5%. Sequencing was carried out using peripheral blood. These TCRs come from an elderly man with COVID-19, enrolled during active disease.

The rearrangement joins TRBV15 to TRBJ2-5; 9 bases line up with TRBD1. This CDR3 is 14 amino acids long. The V and J ends lost 4 bases and 5 bases, in that order; junction bases with no gene match: 5. Germline lookup yields CDR1 LNHNV and CDR2 YYDKDF (reference sequence). The CDR3 nucleotides are TGTGCCACCAGCAAAGGACAGGGGTGGGAGACCCAGTACTTC. Translated, it gives CATSKGQGWETQYF.

The chain recombines TRBV9 with TRBJ1-6; D remains unclear. The CDR3 runs to 14 residues. V was pared by 0 bases and J by 7 bases, with 8 bases between. CDR1 is SGDLS and CDR2 is YYNGEE in the germline V gene. In nucleotides, the CDR3 is TGTGCCAGCAGCGTAGGGAGTCGAAATTCACCCCTCCACTTT. This translates into CASSVGSRNSPLHF. Looking up the rest from reference TRBV9 and TRBJ1-6 gives the full variable domain: DSGVTQTPKHLITATGQRVTLRCSPRSGDLSVYWYQQSLDQGLQFLIQYYNGEERAKGNILERFSAQQFPDLHSELNLSSLELGDSALYFCASSVGSRNSPLHFGNGTRLTVT.

The chain carries TRBV27 and TRBJ2-7, with TRBD2 as a possible D gene (6 bases). V was cut by 3 bases and J by 3 bases, with 18 bases left in between. The CDR3 loop spans 16 amino acids. CDR1 is MNHEY and CDR2 is SMNVEV in the germline V gene (reference sequence). CDR3 sequence: CASSFGPGSGGYEQYF. For the CDR3, the DNA is TGTGCCAGCAGTTTCGGCCCCGGGAGCGGCGGCTACGAGCAGTACTTC.

J is TRBJ1-6 and V is TRBV18; D remains unclear. Germline CDR1 reads KGHSH; CDR2 reads LQKENI. The CDR3 runs to 18 residues. V was clipped by 4 bases and J by 7 bases, with 23 bases between them. CDR3 region: CASSLTPVRRGQNSPLHF. For the CDR3, the DNA is TGTGCCAGCTCACTCACCCCCGTGCGGAGAGGGCAGAATTCACCCCTCCACTTT.

This rearrangement joins TRBV11-1 to TRBJ1-2; D is possibly TRBD1 (5 bases). Trimming took 5 bases from V and 2 from J, leaving 9 bases between them. The CDR3 runs to 13 residues. CDR1 and CDR2 from the germline V gene are SGHAT and FQDESV (reference sequence). This CDR3 is CASSAQGNYGYTF. The CDR3 DNA reads as TGTGCCAGCAGCGCGCAGGGAAACTATGGCTACACCTTC. The full variable domain, completed using reference TRBV11-1 and TRBJ1-2, is EAEVAQSPRYKITEKSQAVAFWCDPISGHATLYWYRQILGQGPELLVQFQDESVVDDSQLPKDRFSAERLKGVDSTLKIQPAELGDSAMYLCASSAQGNYGYTFGSGTRLTVV.